Each of the 2 T cell receptor beta chains below was sequenced from the same sample in a study of blood T cells in healthy people across ages. For the second PCR, which ran for roughly 6 to 12 cycles, a sample-barcoded 5' primer and a J-beta primer mix were used. Via MiXCR, TCRdb re-called the 5' RACE reads, giving one row per CDR3 protein. Here the sample spans 750,000 to 850,000 distinct CDR3 sequences, 20% to 25% being singletons. These same data were also listed under a study on T cells of mothers and their children.

Sequencing was carried out using blood. The source is a boy younger than 18 in good health.

The chain joins TRBV20-1 to TRBJ2-1; D is uncertain. The V gene's germline CDR1 is DFQATT and CDR2 SNEGSKA (reference sequence). The CDR3 extends over 13 amino acids. The germline V and J ends were trimmed by 1 base and 8 bases, with 12 bases remaining between them. This CDR3 reads CSARGRLLHEQFF. The CDR3 region has the DNA TGCAGTGCTAGAGGAAGGCTGCTCCATGAGCAGTTCTTC.

Details on this clonotype: One end of the junction varies from germline; a read error may be responsible. The chain combines TRBV12-3 or TRBV12-4 with TRBJ2-5; D is possibly TRBD1 or TRBD2 (5 bases each). The CDR3 runs 13 residues. This chain's CDR3 is CASSWESGPSPNF. The CDR3 DNA reads as TGTGCCAGCAGTTGGGAATCGGGACCCTCCCCGAACTTC.